A single sample is the source of the 18 T cell receptor beta chains below, sequenced in a study of neurological immune-mediated disorders. Time point defined: longitudinal time-point 2. TCRdb analysed the 5' RACE reads with MiXCR anew, one entry per CDR3 protein. The sample carries 70,000 to 95,000 distinct CDR3 sequences, about 13% recorded once. The sequenced sample was PBMCs. The receptors stem from a female donor with HTLV-1-associated myelopathy (HAM/TSP).

In this sample, this clonotype turned up many times. The rearrangement uses TRBV28 and TRBJ2-1; D remains ambiguous. Germline CDR1 is MDHEN and CDR2 is SYDVKM. Deletions cut 1 base from V and 8 bases from J, with 3 bases between. This CDR3 contains 11 residues. For the CDR3, the DNA is TGTGCCAGCAGTTTATCCTATGAGCAGTTCTTC. Translating gives CASSLSYEQFF.

The rearrangement joins TRBV9 to TRBJ2-3, with D possibly called TRBD1 or TRBD2 (6 bases each). Germline values: CDR1 SGDLS, CDR2 YYNGEE. The V gene lost 0 bases and the J gene lost 3 bases, with 20 bases spanning the gap. This CDR3 contains 18 residues. CDR3 region: CASSVATSGAILTDTQYF. CDR3 DNA: TGTGCCAGCAGCGTAGCAACCTCGGGGGCCATTCTTACAGATACGCAGTATTTT. The full variable domain, completed using reference TRBV9 and TRBJ2-3, is DSGVTQTPKHLITATGQRVTLRCSPRSGDLSVYWYQQSLDQGLQFLIQYYNGEERAKGNILERFSAQQFPDLHSELNLSSLELGDSALYFCASSVATSGAILTDTQYFGPGTRLTVL.

This clonotype was seen repeatedly, ten times or more. The chain recombines TRBV4-1 with TRBJ1-6; D is ambiguous. The V gene lost 7 bases and the J gene lost 2 bases, with 9 bases spanning the gap. Germline V gene lookup returns CDR1 MGHRA and CDR2 YSYEKL. The CDR3 totals 14 residues. The DNA of the CDR3 is TGCGCCAGCACCGGACGGGCCTATAATTCACCCCTCCACTTT. Its protein product is CASTGRAYNSPLHF.

In its sample, this clonotype was seen many times. The genes are TRBV25-1 and TRBJ2-3, with D maybe TRBD1 (7 bases). Germline CDR1 is MGHDK and CDR2 is SYGVNS. The CDR3 length is 13 residues. Deletions cut 6 bases from V and 10 bases from J, with 17 bases between. CDR3: CASSPGGLEAQYF. The CDR3 DNA is TGTGCCAGCAGCCCAGGGGGACTCGAGGCGCAGTATTTT.

At least ten counts were recorded for this clonotype. The chain couples TRBV20-1 to TRBJ1-5; the D is unclear. The germline gives CDR1 DFQATT, CDR2 SNEGSKA (reference sequence). This CDR3 has 16 amino acids. The V end was cut by 0 bases, the J end by 1 base, with 13 bases between. CDR3 residues: CSARDPLKGSNQPQHF. In DNA form, the CDR3 reads TGCAGTGCTAGAGACCCCCTCAAAGGGAGCAATCAGCCCCAGCATTTT.

The genes are TRBV5-1 and TRBJ1-2, with a weak D call TRBD1 (5 bases). V was pared by 4 bases and J by 2 bases, with 15 bases between. Germline V gives CDR1 SGHRS, CDR2 YFSETQ. The CDR3 totals 15 residues. CDR3 sequence reads: CASSLGSRENYGYTF. The CDR3 bases are TGCGCCAGCAGCCTGGGTAGCAGGGAGAACTATGGCTACACCTTC.

There are many counts of this clonotype. The chain has TRBV2 and TRBJ2-1, with a weak D call TRBD1 (6 bases). V lost 6 bases and J 7 bases, leaving 10 bases between the germline ends. Germline CDR1 SNHLY, CDR2 FYNNEI. The CDR3 has 12 residues. As DNA, the CDR3 is TGTGCCAGCAGAGAACAGGGAAATGAGCAGTTCTTC. This translates into CASREQGNEQFF.

The sample holds a few counts of this clonotype. The chain couples TRBV20-1 to TRBJ2-5; tentatively, D is TRBD2 (5 bases). The V gene's germline CDR1 is DFQATT and CDR2 SNEGSKA (reference sequence). V lost 0 bases, J lost 5 bases, and 10 bases lay in between. This CDR3 has 13 residues. CDR3 coding DNA: TGCAGTGCTAGAGATCCGGGGTTCGAGACCCAGTACTTC. It codes for CSARDPGFETQYF.

This clonotype was seen ten or more times. The chain joins TRBV7-9 to TRBJ2-7, with TRBD1 as a possible D gene (5 bases). The CDR3 has 14 amino acids. Germline values: CDR1 SEHNR, CDR2 FQNEAQ (reference sequence). V was clipped by 5 bases and J by 0 bases, with 11 bases between them. DNA of the CDR3: TGTGCCAGCAGCAACAAGGGGAACTCCTACGAGCAGTACTTC. It codes for CASSNKGNSYEQYF.

This clonotype was counted many times. The CDR3 nucleotides read TGTGCCAGCAGTTTACACGGAGACAGCTACGAGCAGTACTTC. Encoded protein: CASSLHGDSYEQYF. The chain carries TRBV12-3 or TRBV12-4 and TRBJ2-7, with TRBD1 as a possible D gene (5 bases). The CDR3 runs 14 residues. V was trimmed by 2 bases and J by 3 bases, leaving 11 bases between them.

This clonotype has a count of ten or more. This chain joins TRBV3-1 and TRBJ1-4; D is unresolved. V was pared by 1 base and J by 5 bases, with 11 bases between. CDR3 size: 15 residues. The germline V gene has CDR1 LGHDT and CDR2 YNNKEL (reference sequence). Here the CDR3 DNA reads TGTGCCAGCAGCCAAGGCGGGCTAAACAATGAAAAACTGTTTTTT. Its translation is CASSQGGLNNEKLFF.

This clonotype was observed many times. The chain carries TRBV4-1 and TRBJ1-5, with TRBD1 matching 8 bases. Germline CDR1 and CDR2: MGHRA and YSYEKL. The CDR3 covers 13 residues. The trim removed 5 bases at V and 7 bases at J, leaving 4 bases unmatched. For the CDR3, the DNA is TGCGCCAGCAGCGGACAGGGAGGCCAGCCCCAGCATTTT. Translation gives CASSGQGGQPQHF.

This clonotype was counted many times. The chain carries TRBV9 and TRBJ1-2, with 9 bases that match TRBD1. Losses at the gene ends were 6 bases for V and 4 bases for J; bases not matched to a gene: 10. Germline V CDR1 and CDR2: SGDLS, YYNGEE. The CDR3 covers 15 residues. DNA for the CDR3: TGTGCCAGCACCCCCACCGGGACAGGGACCTATGGCTACACCTTC. It specifies CASTPTGTGTYGYTF.

This clonotype was seen ten or more times. The gene calls are TRBV5-1 and TRBJ2-7; TRBD1 matches 9 bases. Unmatched junction bases numbered 5, after V lost 3 bases and J lost 4 bases. The CDR3 sequence is 14 residues long. In germline, CDR1 is SGHRS, CDR2 YFSETQ. This CDR3 is CASSSRQGDYEQYF. Written as DNA, the CDR3 is TGCGCCAGCAGCTCCAGACAGGGGGATTACGAGCAGTACTTC.

This clonotype was seen many times. The chain carries TRBV10-3 and TRBJ2-6; the D is unclear. The CDR3 loop spans 16 amino acids. V was clipped by 0 bases and J by 5 bases, with 11 bases between them. Looked up from germline, CDR1 is ENHRY and CDR2 is SYGVKD. CDR3 protein: CAISESIGRRANVLTF. In DNA form, the CDR3 reads TGTGCCATCAGTGAGTCGATAGGTCGTAGGGCCAACGTCCTGACTTTC.

Comments on this clonotype: Just one base apart from a much larger clone, this may be a read error. The DNA for the CDR3 is TGCAGTGCTTCCTTTTACACCGTGGAGCTGTTTTTT. Protein product: CSASFYTVELFF. This chain links TRBV20-1 with TRBJ2-2; unclear D gene. The germline gives CDR1 DFQATT, CDR2 SNEGSKA (reference sequence). This CDR3 is 12 amino acids long.

This clonotype was seen at least ten times. The CDR3 is CASSPQGNTIYF. CDR3 nucleotide sequence: TGTGCCAGCAGCCCCCAGGGAAACACCATATATTTT. The rearrangement joins TRBV11-2 to TRBJ1-3, with D unresolved. The CDR3 is 12 amino acids. CDR1 is SGHAT and CDR2 is FQNNGV in the germline V gene. V shed 5 bases and J shed 4 bases, with 6 bases lying between them.

This clonotype was seen at least ten times. V usage is TRBV4-2 and J usage is TRBJ2-5, with D tentatively TRBD2 (5 bases). The V and J ends lost 4 bases and 3 bases respectively, with 12 bases between them. There are 14 residues in the CDR3. Germline loops: CDR1 LGHNA, CDR2 YNFKEQ. CDR3 sequence: CASSPGGSEETQYF. The CDR3 DNA reads TGTGCCAGCAGCCCTGGAGGATCTGAAGAGACCCAGTACTTC.